The sequence of this TCR beta chain was determined in a study of cytomegalovirus exposure and HLA in healthy donors. Study-level results: Altogether, some 160 TCR beta chains were recorded as cytomegalovirus-associated.

Details on this clone: Its antigen is unknown.

60 Vbeta and 13 Jbeta primers were used in PCR. The protocol was immunoSEQ multiplex PCR, while the TCRdb copy is restricted to in-frame clones and leaves out a portion. The top ten hold roughly 4% of the sample, which has around 140,000 clones, approximately 75% seen once. The receptor's source is a man aged 45-65 years in good health and CMV-seropositive. What was sequenced was PBMCs.

This CDR3 is CASSIRTSGGFTDTQYF. For the CDR3, the DNA is TGTGCCAGCAGCATCCGGACTAGCGGGGGATTCACAGATACGCAGTATTTT. The V call is TRBV5-4, the J call TRBJ2-3; the match to TRBD2 covers 13 bases. The CDR3 runs to 17 residues. In germline, CDR1 is SGHNT, CDR2 YYREEE (reference sequence). The ends lost 4 bases at V and 2 bases at J; junction bases unmatched: 7.